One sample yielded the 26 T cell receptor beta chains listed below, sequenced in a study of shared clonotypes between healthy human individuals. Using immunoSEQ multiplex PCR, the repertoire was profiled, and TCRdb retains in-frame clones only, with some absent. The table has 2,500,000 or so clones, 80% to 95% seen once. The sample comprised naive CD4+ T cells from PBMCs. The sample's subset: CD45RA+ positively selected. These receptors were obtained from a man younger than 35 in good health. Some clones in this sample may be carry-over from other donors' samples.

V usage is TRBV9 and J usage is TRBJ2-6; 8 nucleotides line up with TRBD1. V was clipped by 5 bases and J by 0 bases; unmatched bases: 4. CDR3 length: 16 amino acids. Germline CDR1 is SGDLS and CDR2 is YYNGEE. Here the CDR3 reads CASRTGGPSGANVLTF. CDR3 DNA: TGTGCCAGCAGAACAGGGGGACCCTCTGGGGCCAACGTCCTGACTTTC.

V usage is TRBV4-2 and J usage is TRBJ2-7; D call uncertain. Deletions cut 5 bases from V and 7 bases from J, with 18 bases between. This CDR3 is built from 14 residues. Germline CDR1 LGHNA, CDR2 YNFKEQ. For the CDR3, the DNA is TGTGCCAGCAGCGACGTGGCCCCCCTGGGGGAGCAGTACTTC. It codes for CASSDVAPLGEQYF.

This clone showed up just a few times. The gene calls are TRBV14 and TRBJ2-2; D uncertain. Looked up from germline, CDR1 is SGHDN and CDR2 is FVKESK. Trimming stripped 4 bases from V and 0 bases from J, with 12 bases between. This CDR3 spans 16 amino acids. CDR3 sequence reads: CASSLQWAANTGELFF. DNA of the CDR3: TGTGCCAGCAGCCTACAGTGGGCGGCGAACACCGGGGAGCTGTTTTTT.

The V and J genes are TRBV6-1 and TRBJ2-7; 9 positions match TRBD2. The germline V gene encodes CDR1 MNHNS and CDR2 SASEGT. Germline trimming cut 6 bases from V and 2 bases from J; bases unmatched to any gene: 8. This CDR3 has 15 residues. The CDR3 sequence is CASREPAGGPYEQYF. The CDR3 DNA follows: TGTGCCAGCAGGGAGCCAGCGGGAGGCCCCTACGAGCAGTACTTC.

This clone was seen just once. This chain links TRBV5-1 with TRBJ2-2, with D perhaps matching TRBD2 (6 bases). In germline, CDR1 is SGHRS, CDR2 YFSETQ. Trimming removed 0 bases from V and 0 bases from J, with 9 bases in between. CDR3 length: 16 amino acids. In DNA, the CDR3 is TGCGCCAGCAGCTTGGCCCTAGCGCCGAACACCGGGGAGCTGTTTTTT. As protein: CASSLALAPNTGELFF.

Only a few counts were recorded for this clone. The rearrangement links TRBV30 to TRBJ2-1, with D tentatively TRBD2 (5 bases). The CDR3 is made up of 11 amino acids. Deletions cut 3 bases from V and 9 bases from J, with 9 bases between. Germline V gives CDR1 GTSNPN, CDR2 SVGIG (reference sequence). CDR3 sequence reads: CAWSSGSEQFF. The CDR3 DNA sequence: TGTGCCTGGAGCTCGGGGTCTGAGCAGTTCTTC.

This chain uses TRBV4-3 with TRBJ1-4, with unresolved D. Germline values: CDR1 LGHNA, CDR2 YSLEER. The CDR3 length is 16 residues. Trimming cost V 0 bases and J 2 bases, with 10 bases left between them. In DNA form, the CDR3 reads TGCGCCAGCAGCCAAGACGGCGGGATCACTAATGAAAAACTGTTTTTT. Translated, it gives CASSQDGGITNEKLFF.

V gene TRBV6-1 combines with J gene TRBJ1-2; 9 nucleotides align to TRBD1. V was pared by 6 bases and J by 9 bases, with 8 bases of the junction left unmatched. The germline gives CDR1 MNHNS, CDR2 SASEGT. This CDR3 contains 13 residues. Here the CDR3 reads CASRGDRAHSYTF. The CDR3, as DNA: TGTGCCAGCAGAGGGGACAGGGCTCATAGCTACACCTTC.

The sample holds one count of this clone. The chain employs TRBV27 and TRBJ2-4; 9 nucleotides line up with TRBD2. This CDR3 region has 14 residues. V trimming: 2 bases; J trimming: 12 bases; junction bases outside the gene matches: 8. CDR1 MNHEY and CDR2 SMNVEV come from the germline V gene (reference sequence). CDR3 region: CASSLGASGKTQYF. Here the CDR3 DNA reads TGTGCCAGCAGTTTAGGGGCTAGCGGGAAAACTCAGTACTTC.

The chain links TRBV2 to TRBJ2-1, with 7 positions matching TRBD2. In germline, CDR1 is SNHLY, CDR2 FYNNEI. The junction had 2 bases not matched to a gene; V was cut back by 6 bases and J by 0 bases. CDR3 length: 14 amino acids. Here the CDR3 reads CASRGGSSYNEQFF. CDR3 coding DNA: TGTGCCAGCAGGGGGGGGAGCTCCTACAATGAGCAGTTCTTC.

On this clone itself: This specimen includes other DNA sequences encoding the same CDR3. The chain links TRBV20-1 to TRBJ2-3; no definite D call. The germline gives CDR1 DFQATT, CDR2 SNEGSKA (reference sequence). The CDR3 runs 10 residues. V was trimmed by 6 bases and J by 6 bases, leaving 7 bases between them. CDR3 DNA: TGCAGTGCCGGTTCGGATACGCAGTATTTT. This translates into CSAGSDTQYF.

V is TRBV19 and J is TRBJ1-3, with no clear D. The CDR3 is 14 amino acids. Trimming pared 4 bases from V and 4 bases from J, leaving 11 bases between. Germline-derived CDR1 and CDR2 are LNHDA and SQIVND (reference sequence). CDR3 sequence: CASSTGSRGNTIYF. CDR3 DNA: TGTGCCAGTAGTACGGGGAGTCGGGGAAACACCATATATTTT.

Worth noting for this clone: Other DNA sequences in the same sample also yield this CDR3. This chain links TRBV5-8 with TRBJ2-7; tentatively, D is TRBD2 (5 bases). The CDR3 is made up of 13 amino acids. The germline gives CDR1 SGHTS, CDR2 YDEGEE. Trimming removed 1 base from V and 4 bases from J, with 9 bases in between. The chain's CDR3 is CASSLSGIYEQYF. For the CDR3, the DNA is TGTGCCAGCAGCTTGTCGGGGATTTACGAGCAGTACTTC.

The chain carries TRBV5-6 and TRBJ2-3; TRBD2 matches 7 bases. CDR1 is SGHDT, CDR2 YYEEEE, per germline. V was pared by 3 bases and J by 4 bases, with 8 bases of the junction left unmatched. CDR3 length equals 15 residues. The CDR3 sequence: CASSSLAGAPDTQYF. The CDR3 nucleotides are TGTGCCAGCAGCTCCCTTGCGGGAGCCCCAGATACGCAGTATTTT.

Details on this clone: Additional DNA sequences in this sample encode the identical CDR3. The CDR3 protein is CASSLGTGYGYTF. The CDR3 DNA reads as TGCGCCAGCAGCCTCGGGACAGGGTATGGCTACACCTTC. J is TRBJ1-2 and V is TRBV5-1, with 9 bases lining up with TRBD1. CDR3 length: 13 amino acids. Germline lookup yields CDR1 SGHRS and CDR2 YFSETQ. V lost 4 bases to trimming and J lost 5 bases; unmatched junction nucleotides: 3.

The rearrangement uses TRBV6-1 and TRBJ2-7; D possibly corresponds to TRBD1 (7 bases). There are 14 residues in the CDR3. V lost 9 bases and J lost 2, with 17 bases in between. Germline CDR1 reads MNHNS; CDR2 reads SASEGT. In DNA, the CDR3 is TGTGCCAGTCAGGAGGGGGCAGGGCCCTACGAGCAGTACTTC. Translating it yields CASQEGAGPYEQYF.

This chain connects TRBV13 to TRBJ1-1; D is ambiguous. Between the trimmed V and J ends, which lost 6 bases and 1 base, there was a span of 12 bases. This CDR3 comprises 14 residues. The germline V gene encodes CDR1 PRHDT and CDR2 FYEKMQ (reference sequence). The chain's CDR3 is CASSRRAPNTEAFF. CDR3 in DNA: TGTGCCAGCAGTCGGCGGGCACCGAACACTGAAGCTTTCTTT.

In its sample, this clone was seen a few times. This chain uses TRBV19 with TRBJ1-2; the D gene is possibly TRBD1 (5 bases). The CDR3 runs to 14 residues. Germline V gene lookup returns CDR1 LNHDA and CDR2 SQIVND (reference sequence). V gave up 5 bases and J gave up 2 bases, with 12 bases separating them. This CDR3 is CASSHGTVNYGYTF. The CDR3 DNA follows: TGTGCCAGTAGTCACGGGACGGTCAACTATGGCTACACCTTC.

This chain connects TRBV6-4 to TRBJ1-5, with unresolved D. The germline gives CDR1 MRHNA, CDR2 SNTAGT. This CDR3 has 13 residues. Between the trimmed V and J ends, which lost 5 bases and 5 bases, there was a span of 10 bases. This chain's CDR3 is CASSSMEDQPQHF. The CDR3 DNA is TGTGCCAGCAGTTCCATGGAGGATCAGCCCCAGCATTTT.

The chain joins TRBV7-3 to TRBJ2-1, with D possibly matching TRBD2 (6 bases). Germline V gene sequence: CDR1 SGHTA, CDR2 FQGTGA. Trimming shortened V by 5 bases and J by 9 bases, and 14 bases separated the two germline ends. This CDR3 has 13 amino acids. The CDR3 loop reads CASSPQTSSEQFF. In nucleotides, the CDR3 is TGTGCCAGCAGCCCCCAGACTAGTTCTGAGCAGTTCTTC.

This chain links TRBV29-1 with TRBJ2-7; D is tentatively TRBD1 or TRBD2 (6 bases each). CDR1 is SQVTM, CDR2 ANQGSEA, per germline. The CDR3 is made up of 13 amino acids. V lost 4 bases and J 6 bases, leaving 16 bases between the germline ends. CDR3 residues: CSVGRGQRGEQYF. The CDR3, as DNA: TGCAGCGTTGGACGGGGGCAAAGGGGCGAGCAGTACTTC.

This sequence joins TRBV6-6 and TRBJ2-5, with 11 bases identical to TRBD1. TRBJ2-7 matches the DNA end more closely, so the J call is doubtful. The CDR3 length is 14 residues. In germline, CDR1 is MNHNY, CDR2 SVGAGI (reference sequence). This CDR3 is CASKRGTGGYEQYF. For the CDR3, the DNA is TGTGCCAGCAAGAGAGGGACAGGGGGTTACGAGCAGTACTTC.

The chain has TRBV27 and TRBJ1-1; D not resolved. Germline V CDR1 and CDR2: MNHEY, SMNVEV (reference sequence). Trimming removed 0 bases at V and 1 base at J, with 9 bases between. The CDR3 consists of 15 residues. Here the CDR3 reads CASSLSWAGNTEAFF. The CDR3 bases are TGTGCCAGCAGTTTATCGTGGGCGGGGAACACTGAAGCTTTCTTT.

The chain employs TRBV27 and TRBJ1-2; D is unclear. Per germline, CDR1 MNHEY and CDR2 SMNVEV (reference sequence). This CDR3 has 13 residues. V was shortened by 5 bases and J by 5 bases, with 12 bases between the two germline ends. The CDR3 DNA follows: TGTGCCAGCAGTCGGACGGAACTTTATGGCTACACCTTC. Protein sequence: CASSRTELYGYTF.

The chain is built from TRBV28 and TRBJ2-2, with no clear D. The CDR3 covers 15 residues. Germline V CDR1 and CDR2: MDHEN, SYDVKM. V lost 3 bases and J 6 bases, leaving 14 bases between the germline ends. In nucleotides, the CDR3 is TGTGCCAGCAGTTTCAACAAGGCGCCCCCCGGGGAGCTGTTTTTT. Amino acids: CASSFNKAPPGELFF.

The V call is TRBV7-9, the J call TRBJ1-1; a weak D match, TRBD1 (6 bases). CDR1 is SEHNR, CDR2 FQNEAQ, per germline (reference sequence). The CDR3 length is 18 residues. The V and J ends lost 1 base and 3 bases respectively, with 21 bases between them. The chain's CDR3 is CASSLEGFGGAFDTEAFF. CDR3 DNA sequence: TGTGCCAGCAGCTTAGAAGGGTTCGGGGGGGCATTTGACACTGAAGCTTTCTTT.